The T cell receptor beta chain described here comes from a study of cytomegalovirus exposure and HLA in healthy donors. Study summary: It was reported in a later analysis that the same platform had been used for the 110 or so validation repertoires as for the approximately 700 first-cohort repertoires. Study outcomes and limitations: High sensitivity and specificity were reportedly achieved when the classifier diagnosed cytomegalovirus status. TCR clusters originating in the first cohort tended to co-occur in the approximately 130 validation repertoires, according to a later analysis.

Turning to this clone: Its antigen is undetermined.

The junction had 4 bases not matched to a gene; V was cut back by 6 bases and J by 3 bases. CDR3 length equals 13 residues. CDR1 MNHEY and CDR2 SVGAGI come from the germline V gene. The table came from immunoSEQ multiplex PCR; TCRdb's copy has only in-frame clones and leaves some out. The sample holds roughly 150,000 clones, 95% to 96% seen once. V gene TRBV6-5 combines with J gene TRBJ1-1, with 7 bases fitting TRBD1. This receptor was taken from a woman aged 18-30 years in good health and CMV-seronegative. Sequencing input: PBMCs. In DNA form, the CDR3 reads TGTGCCAGCAGACTAGGACAGGACACTGAAGCTTTCTTT. Translated, it gives CASRLGQDTEAFF.